This T cell receptor beta chain appears in the sequencing data of a study of T cell repertoires and HLA-DP antigens. In germline, CDR1 is SQVTM, CDR2 ANQGSEA. Deletions cut 4 bases from V and 1 base from J, with 10 bases between. This CDR3 spans 13 amino acids. Repertoires were generated with immunoSEQ multiplex PCR, while TCRdb's copy carries only in-frame clones and drops some. The sample yields about 89,000 clones, 86% seen once. Points on this clone: Antigen: not known.

The sample was CD4+ T cells from PBMCs. V and J are TRBV29-1 and TRBJ1-2; no clear D gene. The receptor was derived from a man in his forties or fifties in good health and CMV-seronegative. The CDR3 loop reads CSVGHSNNYGYTF. The CDR3 DNA reads as TGCAGCGTTGGGCACAGTAATAACTATGGCTACACCTTC.